These T cell receptor beta chains were read from a single sample in a study of cytomegalovirus exposure and HLA in healthy donors. Measured with immunoSEQ multiplex PCR; TCRdb has only the in-frame clones, and not every one. The sample includes 150,000 to 200,000 clones, about 75% of them seen just once. Specimen: PBMCs. The receptors stem from a woman aged 45-65 years in good health and CMV-seropositive. Both conserved end residues are part of each CDR3. D genes are given only for firm matches. Clone sizes are given selectively: once, few, many, or a class where the clone is expanded.

TRBJ2-7 NA NA TRBV19 CASTRTWGGHEQYF TGTGCCAGTACCCGGACGTGGGGAGGTCACGAGCAGTACTTC
TRBJ2-7 NA TRBD2 TRBV5-5 CASSRGVVDGTYEQYF TGTGCCAGCAGCCGGGGGGTCGTAGACGGAACCTACGAGCAGTACTTC
TRBJ1-4 NA NA TRBV7-6 CASSPRTATNEKLFF TGTGCCAGCAGCCCCCGGACAGCAACTAATGAAAAACTGTTTTTT
TRBJ2-7 NA NA TRBV5-8 CASSRAGRAYEQYF TGTGCCAGCAGCCGGGCGGGACGTGCCTACGAGCAGTACTTC
TRBJ2-1 few TRBD2 TRBV4-1 CASSQDRLAGGYNEQFF TGCGCCAGCAGCCAAGACAGACTAGCGGGGGGCTACAATGAGCAGTTCTTC
TRBJ1-4 few TRBD1 TRBV27 CASSPGQGAWKLFF TGTGCCAGCAGTCCGGGACAGGGGGCCTGGAAACTGTTTTTT
TRBJ2-1 NA TRBD1 TRBV5-1 CASTPRGGAYNEQFF TGCGCCAGCACCCCCAGAGGGGGCGCTTACAATGAGCAGTTCTTC
TRBJ2-7 once TRBD1 TRBV28 CASSLFGQGAREQYF TGTGCCAGCAGTTTATTTGGACAGGGGGCGAGGGAGCAGTACTTC
TRBJ1-1 few NA TRBV7-8 CASSLDRTEAFF TGTGCCAGCAGCTTAGATCGCACTGAAGCTTTCTTT
TRBJ1-2 NA NA TRBV9 CASSVAGGGVHTRTGYTF TGTGCCAGCAGCGTAGCGGGGGGCGGTGTTCATACGCGTACGGGCTACACCTTC
TRBJ2-2 NA NA TRBV18 CASSTQTGELFF TGTGCCAGCTCGACACAGACCGGGGAGCTGTTTTTT
TRBJ2-4 NA TRBD1 TRBV19 CASSPTGENIQYF TGTGCCAGCAGTCCTACAGGGGAAAACATTCAGTACTTC
TRBJ1-3 NA NA TRBV9 CASSVETGGGNTIYF TGTGCCAGCAGCGTAGAGACTGGGGGCGGGAACACCATATATTTT
TRBJ2-5 NA TRBD1 TRBV5-6 CASSLRGGDPKETQYF TGTGCCAGCAGCTTGCGAGGGGGCGACCCCAAAGAGACCCAGTACTTC
TRBJ2-5 NA NA TRBV5-4 CASSLKGGETQYF TGTGCCAGCAGCTTGAAAGGGGGAGAGACCCAGTACTTC
TRBJ1-1 once TRBD1 TRBV6-5 CASSSGQTKLAEAFF TGTGCCAGCAGTTCGGGACAGACAAAGCTAGCTGAAGCTTTCTTT
TRBJ1-2 NA TRBD1 TRBV7-2 CASSSDRGRTNYGYTF TGTGCCAGCAGCTCGGACAGGGGGCGGACTAACTATGGCTACACCTTC
TRBJ2-2 NA NA TRBV25-1 CASLGPTSWGAGELFF TGTGCCAGCTTAGGACCGACCTCCTGGGGGGCCGGGGAGCTGTTTTTT
TRBJ1-4 NA NA TRBV5-6 CASSWTGTGNEKLFF TGTGCCAGCAGCTGGACCGGGACTGGGAATGAAAAACTGTTTTTT
TRBJ1-6 NA TRBD1 TRBV2 CASSGDSNSPLHF TGTGCCAGCAGTGGGGACAGCAATTCACCCCTCCACTTT
TRBJ1-5 once TRBD1 TRBV10-3 CATTGGRGNQPQHF TGTGCCACCACAGGGGGCAGGGGCAATCAGCCCCAGCATTTT
TRBJ2-7 NA NA TRBV6-1 CASIERSPYEQYF TGTGCCAGCATAGAGCGGAGCCCCTACGAGCAGTACTTC
TRBJ2-7 NA NA TRBV10-3 CAISESGEGGPKGEQYF TGTGCCATCAGTGAGTCGGGAGAAGGAGGTCCTAAGGGCGAGCAGTACTTC
TRBJ1-4 few NA TRBV5-1 CASSLGPDSRLNEKLFF TGCGCCAGCAGCTTGGGCCCGGACAGTCGTCTAAATGAAAAACTGTTTTTT
TRBJ2-1 NA NA TRBV10-3 CAISPGSGNEQFF TGTGCCATCAGTCCGGGATCAGGCAATGAGCAGTTCTTC
TRBJ2-3 NA NA TRBV6-5 CASSYGNLRGTDTQYF TGTGCCAGCAGTTACGGCAACCTCCGGGGCACAGATACGCAGTATTTT
TRBJ2-2 NA NA TRBV7-9 CASSLYWRESRNTGELFF TGTGCCAGCAGCTTATATTGGAGAGAGAGTCGGAACACCGGGGAGCTGTTTTTT
TRBJ2-7 NA NA TRBV7-6 CASSPTILGSGGPEQYF TGTGCCAGCAGCCCTACCATCTTAGGGTCAGGGGGGCCCGAGCAGTACTTC
TRBJ1-1 NA TRBD1 TRBV29-1 CSAQSSGGLNTEAFF TGCAGCGCCCAGTCATCAGGGGGCTTGAACACTGAAGCTTTCTTT
TRBJ1-1 NA NA TRBV7-2 CASKQSSPEAFF TGTGCCAGCAAGCAAAGTTCCCCTGAAGCTTTCTTT
TRBJ1-2 once NA TRBV6-5 CASSGLDGYTF TGTGCCAGCAGTGGACTCGATGGCTACACCTTC
TRBJ2-1 NA NA TRBV13 CASSLGLTRGYTDEQFF TGTGCCAGCAGCTTAGGGCTGACTAGGGGCTATACAGATGAGCAGTTCTTC
TRBJ2-3 NA NA TRBV25-1 CASSDPQGVGAQYF TGTGCCAGCAGTGACCCACAGGGAGTCGGTGCGCAGTATTTT
TRBJ2-3 few NA TRBV29-1 CSGGLDTQYF TGCAGCGGGGGCCTAGATACGCAGTATTTT
TRBJ2-5 NA NA TRBV5-1 CASSPSPPLTGTQYF TGCGCCAGCAGCCCCTCCCCCCCCCTTACTGGGACCCAGTACTTC
TRBJ1-5 NA NA TRBV7-8 CASSSRQGRYSNQPQHF TGTGCCAGCAGCTCTAGGCAGGGAAGATATAGCAATCAGCCCCAGCATTTT
TRBJ1-2 NA NA TRBV5-4 CASSPGEAYGYTF TGTGCCAGCAGCCCAGGGGAAGCGTATGGCTACACCTTC